This T cell receptor beta chain derives from a study of T cell responses to AZD1222 COVID-19 vaccine. Assay: immunoSEQ multiplex PCR; the TCRdb copy retains only in-frame clones and omits some. The sample has 200,000 or so clones; 90% to 95% are singletons. The V gene lost 5 bases and the J gene lost 3 bases, with 13 bases spanning the gap. The CDR3 has 14 amino acids. Germline loops: CDR1 MNHEY, CDR2 SVGAGI. Sequencing used peripheral blood, obtained on day 0 of AZD1222 vaccination. The V and J genes are TRBV6-5 and TRBJ1-1; D unclear. The source is an adult in good health. The CDR3 is CASSREVGDTEAFF. Written as DNA, the CDR3 is TGTGCCAGCAGTCGTGAGGTTGGGGACACTGAAGCTTTCTTT.